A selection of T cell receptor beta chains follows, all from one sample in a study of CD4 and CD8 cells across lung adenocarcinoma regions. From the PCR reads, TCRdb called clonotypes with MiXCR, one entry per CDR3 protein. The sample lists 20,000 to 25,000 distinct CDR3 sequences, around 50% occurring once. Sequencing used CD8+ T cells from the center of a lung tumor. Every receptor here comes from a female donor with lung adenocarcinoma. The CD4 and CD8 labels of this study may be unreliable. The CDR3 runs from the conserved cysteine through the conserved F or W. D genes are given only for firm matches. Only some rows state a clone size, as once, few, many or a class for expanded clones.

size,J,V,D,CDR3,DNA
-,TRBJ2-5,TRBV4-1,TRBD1,CASRSATGARETQYF,TGCGCCAGCAGGAGCGCGACAGGGGCGAGGGAGACCCAGTACTTC
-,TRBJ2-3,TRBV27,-,CASRGGRSTDTQYF,TGTGCCAGCAGGGGGGGCCGTAGCACAGATACGCAGTATTTT
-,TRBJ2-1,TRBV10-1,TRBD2,CASSSWSGNPNNDQFF,TGCGCCAGCAGTTCATGGAGCGGGAATCCAAACAATGATCAGTTCTTC
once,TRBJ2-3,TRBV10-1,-,CARKGGHDQDTQYF,TGCGCGAGGAAGGGCGGCCATGACCAAGATACGCAGTACTTT
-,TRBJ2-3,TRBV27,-,CASSSGWAGGGGRGQETQYF,TGTGCCAGCAGTTCAGGTTGGGCGGGTGGGGGGGGGCGTGGCCAAGAGACGCAGTACTTT
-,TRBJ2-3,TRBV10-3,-,CAISIVSADTQYF,TGTGCCATCAGTATAGTTTCGGCAGATACGCAGTATTTT
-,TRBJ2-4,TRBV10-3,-,CCAGGRGRTKDIQYF,TGTTGCGCGGGTGGCAGGGGCCGAACCAAAGACATCCAGTACTTC
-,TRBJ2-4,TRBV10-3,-,CATGMWGKDTQYF,TGTGCCACGGGGATGTGGGGCAAAGACACTCAGTACTTC
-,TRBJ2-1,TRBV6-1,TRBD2,CASSPRPRLAGWKSYEQFF,TGTGCCAGCAGTCCTAGACCTCGACTAGCAGGTTGGAAGTCTTATGAGCAGTTCTTC
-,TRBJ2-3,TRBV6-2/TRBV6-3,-,CASTGPRAKDTQYF,TGTGCCAGCACGGGGCCGCGAGCCAAAGATACGCAGTACTTT
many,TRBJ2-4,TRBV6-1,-,CASSEGWGAGIQYF,TGTGCCAGCAGTGAAGGGTGGGGGGCCGGAATTCAGTACTTC
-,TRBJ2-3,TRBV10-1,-,CASKGMQAPDMQYF,TGCGCCAGCAAGGGGATGCAAGCCCCAGATATGCAGTATTTT
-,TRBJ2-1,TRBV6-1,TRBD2,CASSSLAGVSNEQFF,TGTGCCAGCAGCAGCCTAGCGGGGGTCTCCAATGAGCAGTTCTTC
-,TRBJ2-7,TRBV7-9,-,CASSLEVQFAEQYF,TGTGCCAGCAGCTTAGAAGTCCAGTTCGCCGAGCAGTACTTC
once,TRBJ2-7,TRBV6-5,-,CASSYLGEQYF,TGTGCCAGCAGTTACTTGGGAGAGCAGTACTTC